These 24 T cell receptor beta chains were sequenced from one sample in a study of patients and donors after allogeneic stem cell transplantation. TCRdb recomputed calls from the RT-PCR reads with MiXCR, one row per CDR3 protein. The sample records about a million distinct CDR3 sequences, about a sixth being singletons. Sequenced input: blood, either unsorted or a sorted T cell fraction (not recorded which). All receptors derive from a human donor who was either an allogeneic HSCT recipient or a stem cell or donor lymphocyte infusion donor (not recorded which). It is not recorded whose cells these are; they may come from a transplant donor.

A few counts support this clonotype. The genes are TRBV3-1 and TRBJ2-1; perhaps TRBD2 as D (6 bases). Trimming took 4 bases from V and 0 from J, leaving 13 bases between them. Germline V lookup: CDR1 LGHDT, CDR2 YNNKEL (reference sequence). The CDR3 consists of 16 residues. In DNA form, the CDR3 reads TGTGCCAGCAGCCCAGTCGGGACTCTCTCCTACAATGAGCAGTTCTTC. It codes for CASSPVGTLSYNEQFF.

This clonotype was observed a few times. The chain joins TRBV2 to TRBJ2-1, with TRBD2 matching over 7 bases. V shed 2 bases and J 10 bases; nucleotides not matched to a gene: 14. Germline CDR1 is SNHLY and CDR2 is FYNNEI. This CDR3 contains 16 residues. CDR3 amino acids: CASSESGRERRREQFF. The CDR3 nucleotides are TGTGCCAGCAGTGAATCGGGGCGGGAGCGACGCAGGGAGCAGTTCTTC. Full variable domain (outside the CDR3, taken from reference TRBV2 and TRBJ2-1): EPEVTQTPSHQVTQMGQEVILRCVPISNHLYFYWYRQILGQKVEFLVSFYNNEISEKSEIFDDQFSVERPDGSNFTLKIRSTKLEDSAMYFCASSESGRERRREQFFGPGTRLTVL.

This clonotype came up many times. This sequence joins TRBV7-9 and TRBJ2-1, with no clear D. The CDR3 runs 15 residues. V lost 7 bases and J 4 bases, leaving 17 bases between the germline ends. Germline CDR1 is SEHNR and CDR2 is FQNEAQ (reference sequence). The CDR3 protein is CASTSSMFQYNEQFF. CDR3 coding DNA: TGTGCCAGCACCTCGTCCATGTTCCAATACAATGAGCAGTTCTTC.

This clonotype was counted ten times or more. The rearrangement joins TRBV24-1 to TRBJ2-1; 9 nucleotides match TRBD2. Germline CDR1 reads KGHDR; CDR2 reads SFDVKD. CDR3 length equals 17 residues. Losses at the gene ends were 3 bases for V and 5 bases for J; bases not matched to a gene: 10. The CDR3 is CATSDTASGMLDNEQFF. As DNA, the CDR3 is TGTGCCACCAGTGATACAGCTAGCGGGATGCTAGACAATGAGCAGTTCTTC.

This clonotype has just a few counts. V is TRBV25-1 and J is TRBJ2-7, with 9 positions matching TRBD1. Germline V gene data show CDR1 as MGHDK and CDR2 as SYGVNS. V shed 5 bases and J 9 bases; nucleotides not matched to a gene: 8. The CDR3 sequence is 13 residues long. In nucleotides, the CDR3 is TGTGCCAGCAGTTATCGGGACAGGGTACGGCAGTACTTC. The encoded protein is CASSYRDRVRQYF.

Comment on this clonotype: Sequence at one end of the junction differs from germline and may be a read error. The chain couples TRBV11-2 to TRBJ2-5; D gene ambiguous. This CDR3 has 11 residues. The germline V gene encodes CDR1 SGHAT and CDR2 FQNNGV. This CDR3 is CASSFKENQYF. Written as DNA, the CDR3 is TGTGCCAGCAGCTTCAAAGAGAACCAGTACTTC.

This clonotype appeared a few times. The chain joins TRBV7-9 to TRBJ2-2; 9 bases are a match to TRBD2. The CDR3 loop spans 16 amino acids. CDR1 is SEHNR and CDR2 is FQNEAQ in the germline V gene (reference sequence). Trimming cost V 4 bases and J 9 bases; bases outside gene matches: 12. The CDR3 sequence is CASSSPSGIFHWELFF. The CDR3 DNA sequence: TGTGCCAGCAGCTCACCTAGCGGGATTTTCCACTGGGAGCTGTTTTTT.

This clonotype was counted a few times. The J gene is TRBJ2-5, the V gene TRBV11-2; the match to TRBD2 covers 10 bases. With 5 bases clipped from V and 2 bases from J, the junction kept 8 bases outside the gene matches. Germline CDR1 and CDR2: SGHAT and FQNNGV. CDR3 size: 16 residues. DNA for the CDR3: TGTGCCAGCAGCCCAAGATCGACTAGCGGGCAAGAGACCCAGTACTTC. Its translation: CASSPRSTSGQETQYF.

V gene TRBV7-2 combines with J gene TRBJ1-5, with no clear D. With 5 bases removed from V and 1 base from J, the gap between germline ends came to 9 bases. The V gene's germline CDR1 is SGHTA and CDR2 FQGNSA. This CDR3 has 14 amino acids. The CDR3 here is CASSQGPSNQPQHF. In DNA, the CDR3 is TGTGCCAGCAGCCAAGGACCCAGCAATCAGCCCCAGCATTTT.

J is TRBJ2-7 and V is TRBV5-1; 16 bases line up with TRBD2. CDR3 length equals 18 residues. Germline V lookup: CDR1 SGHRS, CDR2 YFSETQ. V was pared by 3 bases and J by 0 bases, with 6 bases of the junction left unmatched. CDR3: CASSSGLAGGPDSYEQYF. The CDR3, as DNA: TGCGCCAGCAGCTCGGGACTAGCGGGAGGGCCCGACTCCTACGAGCAGTACTTC. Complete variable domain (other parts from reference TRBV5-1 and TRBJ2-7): KAGVTQTPRYLIKTRGQQVTLSCSPISGHRSVSWYQQTPGQGLQFLFEYFSETQRNKGNFPGRFSGRQFSNSRSEMNVSTLELGDSALYLCASSSGLAGGPDSYEQYFGPGTRLTVT.

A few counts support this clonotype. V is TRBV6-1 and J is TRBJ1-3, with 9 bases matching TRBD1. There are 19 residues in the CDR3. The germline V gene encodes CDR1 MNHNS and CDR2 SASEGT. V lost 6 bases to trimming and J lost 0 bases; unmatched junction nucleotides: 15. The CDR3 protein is CASSSRDRAPEFSGNTIYF. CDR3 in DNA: TGTGCCAGCAGCTCAAGGGACAGGGCACCGGAGTTCTCTGGAAACACCATATATTTT.

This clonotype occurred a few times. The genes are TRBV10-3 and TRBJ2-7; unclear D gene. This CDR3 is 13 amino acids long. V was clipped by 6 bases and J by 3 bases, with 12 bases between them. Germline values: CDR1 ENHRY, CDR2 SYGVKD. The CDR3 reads CAISKGWGYEQYF. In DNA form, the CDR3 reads TGTGCCATCAGCAAGGGATGGGGCTACGAGCAGTACTTC.

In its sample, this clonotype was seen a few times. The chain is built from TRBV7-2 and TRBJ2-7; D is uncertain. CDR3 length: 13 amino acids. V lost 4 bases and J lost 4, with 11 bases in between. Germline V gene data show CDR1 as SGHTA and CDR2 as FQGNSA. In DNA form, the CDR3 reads TGTGCCAGCAGCTACTCCGTAACTTACGAGCAGTACTTC. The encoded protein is CASSYSVTYEQYF.

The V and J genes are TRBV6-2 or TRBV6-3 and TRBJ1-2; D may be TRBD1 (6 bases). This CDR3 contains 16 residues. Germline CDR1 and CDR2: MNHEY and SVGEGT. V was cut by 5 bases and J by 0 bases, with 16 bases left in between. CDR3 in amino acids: CASSRRTVPPNYGYTF. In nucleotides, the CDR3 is TGTGCCAGCAGTCGTCGGACAGTCCCCCCTAACTATGGCTACACCTTC.

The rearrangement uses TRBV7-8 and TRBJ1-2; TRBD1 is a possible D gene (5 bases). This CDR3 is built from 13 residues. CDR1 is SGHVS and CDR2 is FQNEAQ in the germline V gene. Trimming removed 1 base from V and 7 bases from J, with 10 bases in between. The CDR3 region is CASSLGRVGGYTF. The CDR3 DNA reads TGTGCCAGCAGCTTAGGCAGGGTTGGTGGCTACACCTTC. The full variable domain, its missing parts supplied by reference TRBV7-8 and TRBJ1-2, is GAGVSQSPRYKVAKRGQDVALRCDPISGHVSLFWYQQALGQGPEFLTYFQNEAQLDKSGLPSDRFFAERPEGSVSTLKIQRTQQEDSAVYLCASSLGRVGGYTFGSGTRLTVV.

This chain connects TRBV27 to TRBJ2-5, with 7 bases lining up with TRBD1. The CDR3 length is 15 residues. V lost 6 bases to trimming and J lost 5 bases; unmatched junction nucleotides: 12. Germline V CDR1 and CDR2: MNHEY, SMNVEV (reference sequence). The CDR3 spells CASRHTGTALETQYF. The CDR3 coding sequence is TGTGCCAGCAGGCACACCGGGACAGCCCTTGAGACCCAGTACTTC.

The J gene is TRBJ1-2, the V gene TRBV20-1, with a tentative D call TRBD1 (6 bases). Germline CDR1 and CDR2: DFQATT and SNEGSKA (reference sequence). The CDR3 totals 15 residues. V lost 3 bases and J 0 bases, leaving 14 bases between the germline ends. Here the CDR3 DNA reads TGCAGTGCTAGTAGGCCAGGGGTAACTAACTATGGCTACACCTTC. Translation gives CSASRPGVTNYGYTF.

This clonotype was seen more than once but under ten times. As DNA, the CDR3 is TGTGCCAGCAGTTACTCTGACTACCAAGAGACCCAGTACTTC. Translating it yields CASSYSDYQETQYF. The chain is built from TRBV6-2 or TRBV6-3 and TRBJ2-5; D ambiguous. The ends were cut back, 0 bases at V and 0 bases at J, with 5 bases in the middle. The CDR3 length is 14 residues. Looked up from germline, CDR1 is MNHEY and CDR2 is SVGEGT.

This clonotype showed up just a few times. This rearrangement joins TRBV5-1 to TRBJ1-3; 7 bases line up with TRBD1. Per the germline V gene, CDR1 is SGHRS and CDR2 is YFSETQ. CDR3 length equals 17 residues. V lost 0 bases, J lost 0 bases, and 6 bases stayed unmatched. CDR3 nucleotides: TGCGCCAGCAGCTTGGGGACAGGACTTAGCTCTGGAAACACCATATATTTT. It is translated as CASSLGTGLSSGNTIYF. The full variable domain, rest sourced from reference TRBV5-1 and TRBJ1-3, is KAGVTQTPRYLIKTRGQQVTLSCSPISGHRSVSWYQQTPGQGLQFLFEYFSETQRNKGNFPGRFSGRQFSNSRSEMNVSTLELGDSALYLCASSLGTGLSSGNTIYFGEGSWLTVV.

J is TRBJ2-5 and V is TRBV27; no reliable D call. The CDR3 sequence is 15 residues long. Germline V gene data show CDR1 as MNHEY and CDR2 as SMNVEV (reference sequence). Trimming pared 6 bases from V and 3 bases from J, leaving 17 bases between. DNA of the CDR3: TGTGCCAGCAGGGGTCTGGCAGTGCAAGAAGAGACCCAGTACTTC. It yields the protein CASRGLAVQEETQYF.

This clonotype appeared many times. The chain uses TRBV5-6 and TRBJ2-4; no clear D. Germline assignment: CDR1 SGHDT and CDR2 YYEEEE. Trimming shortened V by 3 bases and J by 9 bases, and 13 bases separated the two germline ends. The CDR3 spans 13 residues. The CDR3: CASSYITKGIQYF. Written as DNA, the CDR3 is TGTGCCAGCAGCTATATAACAAAAGGCATTCAGTACTTC.

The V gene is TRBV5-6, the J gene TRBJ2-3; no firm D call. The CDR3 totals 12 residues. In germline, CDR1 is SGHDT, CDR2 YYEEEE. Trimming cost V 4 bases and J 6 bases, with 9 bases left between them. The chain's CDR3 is CASSNLRDTQYF. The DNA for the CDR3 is TGTGCCAGCAGCAACCTCCGGGATACGCAGTATTTT.

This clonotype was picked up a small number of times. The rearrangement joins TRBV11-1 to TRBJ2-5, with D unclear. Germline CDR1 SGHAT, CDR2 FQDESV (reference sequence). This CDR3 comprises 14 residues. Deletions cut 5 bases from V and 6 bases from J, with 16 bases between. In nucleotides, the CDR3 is TGTGCCAGCAGCCCCTTGGCCCGTGGAAAGACCCAGTACTTC. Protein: CASSPLARGKTQYF.

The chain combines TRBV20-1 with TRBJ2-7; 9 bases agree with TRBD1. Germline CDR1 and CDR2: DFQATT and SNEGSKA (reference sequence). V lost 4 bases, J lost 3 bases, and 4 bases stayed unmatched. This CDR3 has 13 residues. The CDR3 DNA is TGCAGTGCTACCGGGACAGGGCTCTACGAGCAGTACTTC. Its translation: CSATGTGLYEQYF.